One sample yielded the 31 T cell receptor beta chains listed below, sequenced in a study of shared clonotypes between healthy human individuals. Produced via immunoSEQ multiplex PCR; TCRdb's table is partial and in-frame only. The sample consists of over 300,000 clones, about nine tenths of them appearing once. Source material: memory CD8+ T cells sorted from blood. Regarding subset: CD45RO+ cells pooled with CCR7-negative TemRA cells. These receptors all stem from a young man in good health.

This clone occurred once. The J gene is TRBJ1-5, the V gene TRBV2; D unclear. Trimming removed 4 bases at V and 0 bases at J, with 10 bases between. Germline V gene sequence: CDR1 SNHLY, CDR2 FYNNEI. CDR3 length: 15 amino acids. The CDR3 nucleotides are TGTGCCAGCAGTGTATCGGAGAATAGCAATCAGCCCCAGCATTTT. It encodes CASSVSENSNQPQHF.

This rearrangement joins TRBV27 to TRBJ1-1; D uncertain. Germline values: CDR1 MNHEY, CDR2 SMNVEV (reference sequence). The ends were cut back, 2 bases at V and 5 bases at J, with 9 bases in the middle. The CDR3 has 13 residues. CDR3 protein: CASSLGSETEAFF. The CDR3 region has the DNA TGTGCCAGCAGTTTAGGATCCGAGACTGAAGCTTTCTTT.

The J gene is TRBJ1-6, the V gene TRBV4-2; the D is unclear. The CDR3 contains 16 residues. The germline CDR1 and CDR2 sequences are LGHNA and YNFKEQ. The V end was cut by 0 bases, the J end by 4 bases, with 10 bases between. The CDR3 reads CASSQDPGLYNSPLHF. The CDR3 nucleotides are TGTGCCAGCAGCCAAGATCCCGGACTTTATAATTCACCCCTCCACTTT.

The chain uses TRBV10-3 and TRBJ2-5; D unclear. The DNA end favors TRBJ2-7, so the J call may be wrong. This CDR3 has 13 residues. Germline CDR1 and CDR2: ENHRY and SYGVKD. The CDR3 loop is CAYADGLVYEQYF. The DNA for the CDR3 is TGTGCCTACGCGGACGGGCTCGTCTACGAGCAGTACTTC.

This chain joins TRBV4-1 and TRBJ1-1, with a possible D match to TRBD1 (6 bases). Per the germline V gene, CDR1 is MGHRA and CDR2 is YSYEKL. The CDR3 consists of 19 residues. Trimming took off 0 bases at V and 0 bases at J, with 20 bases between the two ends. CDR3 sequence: CASSQDQYRGASLNTEAFF. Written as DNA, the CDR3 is TGCGCCAGCAGCCAAGATCAGTATCGGGGGGCGAGCCTGAACACTGAAGCTTTCTTT.

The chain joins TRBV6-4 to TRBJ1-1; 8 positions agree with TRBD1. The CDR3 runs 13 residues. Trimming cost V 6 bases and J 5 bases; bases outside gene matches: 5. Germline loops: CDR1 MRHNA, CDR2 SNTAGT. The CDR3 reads CASRDRVWTEAFF. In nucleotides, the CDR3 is TGTGCCAGCAGGGACAGGGTTTGGACTGAAGCTTTCTTT.

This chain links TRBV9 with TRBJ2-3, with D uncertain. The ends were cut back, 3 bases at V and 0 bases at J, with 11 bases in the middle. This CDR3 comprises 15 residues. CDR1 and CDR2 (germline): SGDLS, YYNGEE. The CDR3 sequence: CASSDRTASTDTQYF. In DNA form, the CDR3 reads TGTGCCAGCAGCGATCGGACGGCTAGCACAGATACGCAGTATTTT.

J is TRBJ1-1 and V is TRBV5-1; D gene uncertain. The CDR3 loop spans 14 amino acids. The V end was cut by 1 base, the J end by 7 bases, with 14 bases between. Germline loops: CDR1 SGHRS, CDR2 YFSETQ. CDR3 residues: CASSLWTPPNEAFF. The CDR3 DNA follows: TGCGCCAGCAGCTTGTGGACCCCGCCGAATGAAGCTTTCTTT.

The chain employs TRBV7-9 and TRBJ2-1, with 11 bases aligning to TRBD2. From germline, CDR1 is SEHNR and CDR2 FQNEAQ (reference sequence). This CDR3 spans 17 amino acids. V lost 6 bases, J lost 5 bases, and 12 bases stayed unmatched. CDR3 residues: CASSDFNGLAGHNEQFF. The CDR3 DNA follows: TGTGCCAGCAGTGACTTTAATGGACTAGCGGGTCACAATGAGCAGTTCTTC. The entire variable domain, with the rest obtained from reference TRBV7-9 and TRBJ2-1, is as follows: DTGVSQNPRHKITKRGQNVTFRCDPISEHNRLYWYRQTLGQGPEFLTYFQNEAQLEKSRLLSDRFSAERPKGSFSTLEIQRTEQGDSAMYLCASSDFNGLAGHNEQFFGPGTRLTVL.

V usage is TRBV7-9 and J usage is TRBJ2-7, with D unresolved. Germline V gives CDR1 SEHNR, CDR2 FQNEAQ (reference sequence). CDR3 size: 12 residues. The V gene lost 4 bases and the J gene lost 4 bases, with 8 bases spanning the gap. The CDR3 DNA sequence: TGTGCCAGCAGCTCTGGGCGGTACGAGCAGTACTTC. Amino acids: CASSSGRYEQYF.

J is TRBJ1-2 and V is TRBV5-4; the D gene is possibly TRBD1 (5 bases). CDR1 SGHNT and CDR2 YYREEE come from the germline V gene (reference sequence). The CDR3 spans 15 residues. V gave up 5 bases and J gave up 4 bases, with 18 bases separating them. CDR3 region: CASSRTGTQGYGYTF. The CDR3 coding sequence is TGTGCCAGCAGTCGAACCGGGACTCAGGGCTATGGCTACACCTTC.

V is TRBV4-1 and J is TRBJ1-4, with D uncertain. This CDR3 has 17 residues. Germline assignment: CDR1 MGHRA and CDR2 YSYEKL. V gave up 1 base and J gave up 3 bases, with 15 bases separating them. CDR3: CASSQVGGGIANEKLFF. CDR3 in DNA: TGCGCCAGCAGCCAAGTAGGCGGTGGGATAGCTAATGAAAAACTGTTTTTT.

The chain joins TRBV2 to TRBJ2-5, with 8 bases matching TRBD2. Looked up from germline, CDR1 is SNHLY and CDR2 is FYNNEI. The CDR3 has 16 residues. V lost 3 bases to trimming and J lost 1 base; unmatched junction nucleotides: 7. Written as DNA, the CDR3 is TGTGCCAGCAGTGACTTGTCTAGCGGGCCCCAAGAGACCCAGTACTTC. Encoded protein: CASSDLSSGPQETQYF.

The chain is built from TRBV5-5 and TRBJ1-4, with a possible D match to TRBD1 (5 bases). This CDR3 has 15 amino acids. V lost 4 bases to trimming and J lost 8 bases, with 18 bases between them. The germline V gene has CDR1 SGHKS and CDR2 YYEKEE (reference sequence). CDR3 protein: CASSGMGLLKEKLFF. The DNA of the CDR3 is TGTGCCAGCAGCGGGATGGGGCTTCTGAAGGAAAAACTGTTTTTT.

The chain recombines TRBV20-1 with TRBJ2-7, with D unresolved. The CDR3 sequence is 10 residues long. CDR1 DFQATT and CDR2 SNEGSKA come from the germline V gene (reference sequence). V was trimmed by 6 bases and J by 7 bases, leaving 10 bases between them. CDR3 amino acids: CSAQGLEQYF. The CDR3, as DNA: TGCAGTGCCCAAGGTTTGGAGCAGTACTTC.

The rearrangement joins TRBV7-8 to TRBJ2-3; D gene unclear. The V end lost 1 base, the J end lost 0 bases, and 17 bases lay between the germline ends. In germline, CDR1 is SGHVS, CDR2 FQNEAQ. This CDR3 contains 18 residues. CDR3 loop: CASSLDPERAVSTDTQYF. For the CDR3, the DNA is TGTGCCAGCAGCTTAGATCCTGAACGGGCAGTCAGCACAGATACGCAGTATTTT.

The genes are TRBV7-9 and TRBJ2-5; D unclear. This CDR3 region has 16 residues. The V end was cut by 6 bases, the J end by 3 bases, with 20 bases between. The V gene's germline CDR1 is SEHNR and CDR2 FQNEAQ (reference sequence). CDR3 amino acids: CASSYTGYRAKETQYF. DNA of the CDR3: TGTGCCAGCAGTTATACGGGTTACCGGGCCAAAGAGACCCAGTACTTC. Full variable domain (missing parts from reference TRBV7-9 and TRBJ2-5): DTGVSQNPRHKITKRGQNVTFRCDPISEHNRLYWYRQTLGQGPEFLTYFQNEAQLEKSRLLSDRFSAERPKGSFSTLEIQRTEQGDSAMYLCASSYTGYRAKETQYFGPGTRLLVL.

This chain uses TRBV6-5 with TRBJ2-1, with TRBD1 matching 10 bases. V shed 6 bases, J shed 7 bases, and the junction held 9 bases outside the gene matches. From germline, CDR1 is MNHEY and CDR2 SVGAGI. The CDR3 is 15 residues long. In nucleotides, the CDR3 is TGTGCCAGCAGGGGACCGGGACAGGGGATAAATGAGCAGTTCTTC. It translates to CASRGPGQGINEQFF.

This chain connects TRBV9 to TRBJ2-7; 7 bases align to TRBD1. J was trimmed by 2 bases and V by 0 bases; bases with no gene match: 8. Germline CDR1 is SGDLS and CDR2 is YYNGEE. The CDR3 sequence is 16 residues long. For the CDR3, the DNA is TGTGCCAGCAGCGTAGGACCCCAGGGGGTAGCCTACGAGCAGTACTTC. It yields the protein CASSVGPQGVAYEQYF.

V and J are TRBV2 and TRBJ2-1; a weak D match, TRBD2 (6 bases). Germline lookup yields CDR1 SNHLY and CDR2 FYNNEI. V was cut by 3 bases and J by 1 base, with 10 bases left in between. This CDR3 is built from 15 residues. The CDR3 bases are TGTGCCAGCAGTGAGTGGCTAGCGTCCTACAATGAGCAGTTCTTC. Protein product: CASSEWLASYNEQFF.

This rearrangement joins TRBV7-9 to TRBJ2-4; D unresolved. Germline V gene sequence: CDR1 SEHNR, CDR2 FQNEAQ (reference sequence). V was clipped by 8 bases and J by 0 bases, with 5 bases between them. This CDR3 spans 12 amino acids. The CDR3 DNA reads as TGTGCCAGCGGGTTAGCCAAAAACATTCAGTACTTC. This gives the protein CASGLAKNIQYF.

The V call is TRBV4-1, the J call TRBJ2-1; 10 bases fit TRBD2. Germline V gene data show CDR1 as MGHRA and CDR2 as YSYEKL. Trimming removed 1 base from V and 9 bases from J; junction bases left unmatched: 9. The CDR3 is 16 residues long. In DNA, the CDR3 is TGCGCCAGCAGCCAAGTTTTCGCTAGCGGGAGCCCTGAGCAGTTCTTC. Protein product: CASSQVFASGSPEQFF.

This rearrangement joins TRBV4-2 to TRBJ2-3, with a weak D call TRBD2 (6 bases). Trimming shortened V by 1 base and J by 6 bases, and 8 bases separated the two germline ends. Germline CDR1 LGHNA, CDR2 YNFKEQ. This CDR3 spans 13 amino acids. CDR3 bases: TGTGCCAGCAGCCAAGCCGGAGGGGATACGCAGTATTTT. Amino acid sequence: CASSQAGGDTQYF.

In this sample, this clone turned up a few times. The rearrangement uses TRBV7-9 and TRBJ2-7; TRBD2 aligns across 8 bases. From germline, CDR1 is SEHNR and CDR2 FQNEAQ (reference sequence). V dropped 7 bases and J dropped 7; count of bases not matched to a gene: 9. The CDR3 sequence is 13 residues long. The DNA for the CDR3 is TGTGCCAGCACCGTCCGGGGGGGAGATGAGCAGTACTTC. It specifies CASTVRGGDEQYF.

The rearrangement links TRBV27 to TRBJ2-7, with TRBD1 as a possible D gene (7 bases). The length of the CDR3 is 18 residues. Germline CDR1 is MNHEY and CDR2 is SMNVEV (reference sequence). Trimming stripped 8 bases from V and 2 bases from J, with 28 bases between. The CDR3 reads CASLSYFVTGDSTYEQYF. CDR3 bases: TGTGCCAGCCTCTCCTATTTCGTAACAGGGGACTCTACCTACGAGCAGTACTTC.

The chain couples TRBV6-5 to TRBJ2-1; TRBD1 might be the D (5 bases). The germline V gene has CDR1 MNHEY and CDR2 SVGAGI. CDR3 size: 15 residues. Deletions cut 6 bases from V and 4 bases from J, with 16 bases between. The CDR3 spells CASSQTLRAYNEQFF. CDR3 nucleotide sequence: TGTGCCAGCAGCCAGACACTCAGGGCGTACAATGAGCAGTTCTTC.

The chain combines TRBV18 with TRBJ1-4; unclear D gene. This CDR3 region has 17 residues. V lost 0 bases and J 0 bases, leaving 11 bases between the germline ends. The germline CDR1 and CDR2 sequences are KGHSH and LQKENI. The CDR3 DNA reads TGTGCCAGCTCACCACCCGGGTTTTTAACAACTAATGAAAAACTGTTTTTT. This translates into CASSPPGFLTTNEKLFF. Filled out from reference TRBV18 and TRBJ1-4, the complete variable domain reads NAGVMQNPRHLVRRRGQEARLRCSPMKGHSHVYWYRQLPEEGLKFMVYLQKENIIDESGMPKERFSAEFPKEGPSILRIQQVVRGDSAAYFCASSPPGFLTTNEKLFFGSGTQLSVL.

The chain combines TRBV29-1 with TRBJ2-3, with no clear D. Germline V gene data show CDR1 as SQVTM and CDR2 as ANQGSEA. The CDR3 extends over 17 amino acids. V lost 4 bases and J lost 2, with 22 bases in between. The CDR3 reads CSVGLQVDLFYTDTQYF. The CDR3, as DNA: TGCAGCGTTGGTCTGCAGGTTGACCTTTTTTACACAGATACGCAGTATTTT.

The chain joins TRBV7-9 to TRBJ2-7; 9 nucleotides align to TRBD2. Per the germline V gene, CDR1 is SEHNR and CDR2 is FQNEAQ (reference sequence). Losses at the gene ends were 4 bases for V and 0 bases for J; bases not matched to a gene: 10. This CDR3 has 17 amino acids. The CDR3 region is CASSSPTGTSSSYEQYF. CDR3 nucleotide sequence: TGTGCCAGCAGCTCCCCGACCGGGACTAGCAGCTCCTACGAGCAGTACTTC.

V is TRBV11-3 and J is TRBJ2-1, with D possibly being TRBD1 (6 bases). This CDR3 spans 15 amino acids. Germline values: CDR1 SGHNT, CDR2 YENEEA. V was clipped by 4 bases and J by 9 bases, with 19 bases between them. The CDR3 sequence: CASSSGHPPRGEQFF. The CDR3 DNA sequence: TGTGCCAGCAGCTCGGGACACCCTCCCCGGGGTGAGCAGTTCTTC.

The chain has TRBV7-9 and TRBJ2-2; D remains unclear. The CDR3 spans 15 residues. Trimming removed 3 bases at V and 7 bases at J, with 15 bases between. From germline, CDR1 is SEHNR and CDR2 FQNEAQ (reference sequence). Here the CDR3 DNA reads TGTGCCAGCAGCTTTTCCGCGTCTTGGGTCGGGGAGCTGTTTTTT. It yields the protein CASSFSASWVGELFF.